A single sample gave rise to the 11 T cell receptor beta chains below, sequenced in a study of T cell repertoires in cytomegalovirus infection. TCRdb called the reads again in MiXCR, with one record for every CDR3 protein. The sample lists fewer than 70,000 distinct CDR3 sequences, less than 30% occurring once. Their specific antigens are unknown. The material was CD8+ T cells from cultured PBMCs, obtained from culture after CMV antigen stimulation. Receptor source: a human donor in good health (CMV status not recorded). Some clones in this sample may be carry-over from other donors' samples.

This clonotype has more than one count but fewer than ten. Written as DNA, the CDR3 is TGTGCCAGCAGCTTACTTGCGGAAAAGAATACCCAGTACTTC. Its protein is CASSLLAEKNTQYF. The chain has TRBV7-9 and TRBJ2-5; D uncertain. V lost 2 bases to trimming and J lost 8 bases, with 15 bases between them. There are 14 residues in the CDR3. Germline lookup yields CDR1 SEHNR and CDR2 FQNEAQ (reference sequence).

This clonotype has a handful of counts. CDR3 coding DNA: TGTGCCAGCAGCGTAAACCCCGGGGACAGCTCTGGAAACACCATATATTTT. This encodes CASSVNPGDSSGNTIYF. The J gene is TRBJ1-3, the V gene TRBV9; 7 bases map to TRBD1. V was pared by 1 base and J by 0 bases, with 7 bases of the junction left unmatched. The length of the CDR3 is 17 residues. The germline gives CDR1 SGDLS, CDR2 YYNGEE. The full variable domain, in which reference TRBV9 and TRBJ1-3 provide the parts outside the CDR3, is DSGVTQTPKHLITATGQRVTLRCSPRSGDLSVYWYQQSLDQGLQFLIQYYNGEERAKGNILERFSAQQFPDLHSELNLSSLELGDSALYFCASSVNPGDSSGNTIYFGEGSWLTVV.

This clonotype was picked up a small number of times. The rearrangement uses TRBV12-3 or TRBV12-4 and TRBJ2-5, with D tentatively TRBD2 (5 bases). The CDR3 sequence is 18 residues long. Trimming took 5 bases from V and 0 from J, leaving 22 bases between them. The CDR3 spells CASSPPESRESYQETQYF. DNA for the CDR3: TGTGCCAGCAGTCCCCCGGAAAGCCGGGAAAGCTACCAAGAGACCCAGTACTTC.

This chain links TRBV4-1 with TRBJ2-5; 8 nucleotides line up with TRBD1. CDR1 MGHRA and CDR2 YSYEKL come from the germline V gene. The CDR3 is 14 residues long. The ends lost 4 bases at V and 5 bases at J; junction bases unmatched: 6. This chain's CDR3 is CASSPQGAGETQYF. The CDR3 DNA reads TGCGCCAGCAGCCCGCAGGGGGCCGGGGAGACCCAGTACTTC.

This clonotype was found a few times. The CDR3: CASSFGSDTQYF. Written as DNA, the CDR3 is TGTGCCAGTAGTTTTGGGTCAGATACGCAGTATTTT. The chain is built from TRBV19 and TRBJ2-3; D is unclear. The CDR3 has 12 amino acids. Germline CDR1 LNHDA, CDR2 SQIVND (reference sequence). With 5 bases removed from V and 4 bases from J, the gap between germline ends came to 7 bases. Complete variable domain (other parts from reference TRBV19 and TRBJ2-3): DGGITQSPKYLFRKEGQNVTLSCEQNLNHDAMYWYRQDPGQGLRLIYYSQIVNDFQKGDIAEGYSVSREKKESFPLTVTSAQKNPTAFYLCASSFGSDTQYFGPGTRLTVL.

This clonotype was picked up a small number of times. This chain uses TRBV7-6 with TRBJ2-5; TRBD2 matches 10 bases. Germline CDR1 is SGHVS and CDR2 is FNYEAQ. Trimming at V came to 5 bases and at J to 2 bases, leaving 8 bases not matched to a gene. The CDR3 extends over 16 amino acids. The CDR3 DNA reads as TGTGCCAGCAGCCCCCAGCTAGCGGGAGATCAAGAGACCCAGTACTTC. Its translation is CASSPQLAGDQETQYF.

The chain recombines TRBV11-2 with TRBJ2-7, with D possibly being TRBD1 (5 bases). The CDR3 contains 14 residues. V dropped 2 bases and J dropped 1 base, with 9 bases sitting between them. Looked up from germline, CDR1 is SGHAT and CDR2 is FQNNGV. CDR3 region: CASSLHQGSYEQYF. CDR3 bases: TGTGCCAGCAGCTTACATCAGGGATCCTACGAGCAGTACTTC.

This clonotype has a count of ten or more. CDR3 loop: CASSPRSRELFF. As DNA, the CDR3 is TGTGCCAGCAGCCCCAGAAGTAGGGAGCTGTTTTTT. This chain joins TRBV7-9 and TRBJ2-2; no firm D call. Between the trimmed V and J ends, which lost 5 bases and 9 bases, there was a span of 10 bases. The CDR3 runs 12 residues. Germline values: CDR1 SEHNR, CDR2 FQNEAQ (reference sequence). Full variable domain (outside the CDR3, taken from reference TRBV7-9 and TRBJ2-2): DTGVSQNPRHKITKRGQNVTFRCDPISEHNRLYWYRQTLGQGPEFLTYFQNEAQLEKSRLLSDRFSAERPKGSFSTLEIQRTEQGDSAMYLCASSPRSRELFFGEGSRLTVL.

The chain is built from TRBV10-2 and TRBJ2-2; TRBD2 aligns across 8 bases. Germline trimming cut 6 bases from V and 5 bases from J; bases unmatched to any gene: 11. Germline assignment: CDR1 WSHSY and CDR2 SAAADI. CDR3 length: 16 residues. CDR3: CASRLGLAGGTGELFF. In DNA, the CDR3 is TGCGCCAGCAGGCTTGGCCTTGCGGGAGGAACCGGGGAGCTGTTTTTT.

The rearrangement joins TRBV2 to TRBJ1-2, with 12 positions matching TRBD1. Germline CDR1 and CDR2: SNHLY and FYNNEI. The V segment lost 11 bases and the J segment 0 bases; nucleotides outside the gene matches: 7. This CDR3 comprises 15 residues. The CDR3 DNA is TGTGCCTGCCAGGGGACAGGGGGCTCTAACTATGGCTACACCTTC. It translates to CACQGTGGSNYGYTF.

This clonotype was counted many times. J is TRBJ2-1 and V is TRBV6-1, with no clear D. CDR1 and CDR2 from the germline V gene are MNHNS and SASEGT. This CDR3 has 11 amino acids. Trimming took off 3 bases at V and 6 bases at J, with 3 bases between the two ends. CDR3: CASSDLNEQFF. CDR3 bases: TGTGCCAGCAGTGATCTCAATGAGCAGTTCTTC.